The rows below give T cell receptor beta chains drawn from one sample of a study of vaccination and CD4 T cells after COVID-19. Which antigens these TCRs recognize remains unknown. TCRdb re-derived calls from the PCR reads in MiXCR, one entry per CDR3 protein. Of 13,000 or so distinct CDR3 sequences listed, roughly 53% were seen once; the top ten hold 28%. Material: CD4+ T cells from blood, cultured in vitro. Receptors were obtained from a human donor who had recovered from COVID-19. The CDR3 runs from the conserved cysteine through the conserved F or W.

>TRBJ2-7|15|TRBV27
CASSFLAGGRYEQYF
>TRBJ1-1|14|TRBV27
CASTRQGMNTEAFF
>TRBJ1-3|14|TRBV20-1
CSARVGTGEDTIYF
>TRBJ1-2|15|TRBV20-1
CSARVRDPLNYGYTF
>TRBJ2-3|14|TRBV20-1
CSAGLAGSTNTQYF
>TRBJ2-1|13|TRBV6-5
CASSSRTGNEQFF
>TRBJ2-7|15|TRBV7-2
CASSSAGGSSYEQYF
>TRBJ1-2|17|TRBV28
CASSFRARSSSNYGYTF
>TRBJ2-5|15|TRBV5-4
CASSLVGVLQETQYF
>TRBJ1-2|13|TRBV20-1
CSAIPDREDGYTF
>TRBJ2-6|18|TRBV5-1
CASSLDGTGYSGANVLTF
>TRBJ2-5|13|TRBV19
CASSQDREETQYF
>TRBJ1-2|14|TRBV6-5
CASSSFGTGDGYTF
>TRBJ1-1|14|TRBV20-1
CSAFQGNAGTEAFF
>TRBJ2-2|15|TRBV7-9
CASSLWGRNTGELFF
>TRBJ1-5|15|TRBV20-1
CSARQGRSSNQPQHF
>TRBJ2-5|13|TRBV6-2/TRBV6-3
CASRPDGQETQYF
>TRBJ2-3|15|TRBV7-2
CASSLAGTSTDTQYF
>TRBJ2-1|15|TRBV5-1
CASSYQAGGVNEQFF
>TRBJ1-6|13|TRBV21-1
CASPDGRDSPLHF
>TRBJ2-7|17|TRBV11-3
CASSLDGAGSNYYEQYF
>TRBJ2-2|15|TRBV11-3
CASSPDRTNTGELFF
>TRBJ1-5|13|TRBV28
CASSYTGNQPQHF
>TRBJ1-3|16|TRBV6-1
CATLPRTPFSGNTIYF
>TRBJ2-1|15|TRBV7-9
CASSVDFRSYNEQFF
>TRBJ1-3|13|TRBV6-1
CASNPPQSNTIYF
>TRBJ2-2|14|TRBV12-5
CVSGWGGGTGELFF
>TRBJ1-2|14|TRBV19
CASSRQGANYGYTF
>TRBJ2-5|14|TRBV5-6
CASSSGTVKETQYF
>TRBJ1-4|12|TRBV20-1
CSARSRNEKLFF
>TRBJ2-1|15|TRBV20-1
CSARTSGSSYNEQFF
>TRBJ1-6|13|TRBV28
CASSNWGNSPLHF
>TRBJ1-1|15|TRBV7-9
CASSLVGGLGTEAFF
>TRBJ1-2|14|TRBV19
CASSRQGGNYGYTF
>TRBJ2-7|15|TRBV5-4
CASSLAAGGPYEQYF
>TRBJ1-1|13|TRBV6-1
CASHRALNTEAFF
>TRBJ1-1|15|TRBV20-1
CSAKGGGNKNTEAFF
>TRBJ2-3|15|TRBV12-3/TRBV12-4
CASSGGSRHTDTQYF
>TRBJ2-2|16|TRBV6-5
CASSYRDRGLGGELFF
>TRBJ1-1|14|TRBV20-1
CSAPDRARNTEAFF
>TRBJ2-7|12|TRBV11-2
CASSRGSSEQYF
>TRBJ1-4|13|TRBV20-1
CSASGAGEEKLFF
>TRBJ2-7|15|TRBV7-2
CASNLLWGGDYEQYF
>TRBJ2-7|17|TRBV20-1
CSARGLIQGINSYEQYF
>TRBJ2-2|15|TRBV19
CATRSAGLNTGELFF